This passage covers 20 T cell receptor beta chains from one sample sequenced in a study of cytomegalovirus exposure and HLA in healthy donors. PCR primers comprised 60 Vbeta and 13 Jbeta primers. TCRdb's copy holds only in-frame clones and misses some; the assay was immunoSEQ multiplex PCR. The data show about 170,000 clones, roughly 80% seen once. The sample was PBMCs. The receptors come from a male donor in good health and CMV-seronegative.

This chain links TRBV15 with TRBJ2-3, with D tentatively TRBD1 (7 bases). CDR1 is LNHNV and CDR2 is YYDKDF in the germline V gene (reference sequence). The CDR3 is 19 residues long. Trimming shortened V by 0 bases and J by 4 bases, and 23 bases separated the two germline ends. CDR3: CATSRDTLLARGGPDTQYF. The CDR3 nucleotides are TGTGCCACCAGCAGAGACACTTTACTAGCCCGAGGGGGCCCAGATACGCAGTATTTT.

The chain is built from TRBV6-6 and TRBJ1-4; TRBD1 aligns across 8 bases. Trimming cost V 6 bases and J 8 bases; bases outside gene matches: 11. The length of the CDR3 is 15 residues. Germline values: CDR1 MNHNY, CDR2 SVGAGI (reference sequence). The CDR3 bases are TGTGCCAGCAGCCAGACAGGGGAAAGGGGAGAAAAACTGTTTTTT. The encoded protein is CASSQTGERGEKLFF.

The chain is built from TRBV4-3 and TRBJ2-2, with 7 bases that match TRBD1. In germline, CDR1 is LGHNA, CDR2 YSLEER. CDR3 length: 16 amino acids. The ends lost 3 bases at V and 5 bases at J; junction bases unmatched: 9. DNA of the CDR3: TGCGCCAGCAGCCATATACCGGGACAGTCAACCGGGGAGCTGTTTTTT. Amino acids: CASSHIPGQSTGELFF.

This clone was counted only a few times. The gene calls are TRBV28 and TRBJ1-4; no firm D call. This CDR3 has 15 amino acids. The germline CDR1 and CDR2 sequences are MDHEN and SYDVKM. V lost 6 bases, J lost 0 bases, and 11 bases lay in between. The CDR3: CASRPAQATNEKLFF. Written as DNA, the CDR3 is TGTGCCAGCAGGCCTGCTCAGGCAACTAATGAAAAACTGTTTTTT.

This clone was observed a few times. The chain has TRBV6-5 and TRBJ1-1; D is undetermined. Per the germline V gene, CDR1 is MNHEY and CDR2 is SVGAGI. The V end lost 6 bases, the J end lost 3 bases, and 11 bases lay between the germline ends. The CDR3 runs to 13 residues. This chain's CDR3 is CASSEVRDTEAFF. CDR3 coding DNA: TGTGCCAGCAGCGAGGTGCGGGACACTGAAGCTTTCTTT.

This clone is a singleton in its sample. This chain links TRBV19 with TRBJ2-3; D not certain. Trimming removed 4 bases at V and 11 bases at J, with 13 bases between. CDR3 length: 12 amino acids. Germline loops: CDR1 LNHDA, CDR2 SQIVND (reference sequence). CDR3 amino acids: CASSTKESKQYF. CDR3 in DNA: TGTGCCAGTAGTACGAAGGAGAGTAAGCAGTATTTT. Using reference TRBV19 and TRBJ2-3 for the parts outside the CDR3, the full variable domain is DGGITQSPKYLFRKEGQNVTLSCEQNLNHDAMYWYRQDPGQGLRLIYYSQIVNDFQKGDIAEGYSVSREKKESFPLTVTSAQKNPTAFYLCASSTKESKQYFGPGTRLTVL.

The CDR3 is CASSVGPAVQETQYF. The CDR3 DNA is TGTGCCAGCAGCGTAGGGCCTGCGGTCCAAGAGACCCAGTACTTC. V gene TRBV9 combines with J gene TRBJ2-5; the D is unclear. The V end lost 0 bases, the J end lost 1 base, and 10 bases lay between the germline ends. The CDR3 has 15 residues. CDR1 is SGDLS, CDR2 YYNGEE, per germline.

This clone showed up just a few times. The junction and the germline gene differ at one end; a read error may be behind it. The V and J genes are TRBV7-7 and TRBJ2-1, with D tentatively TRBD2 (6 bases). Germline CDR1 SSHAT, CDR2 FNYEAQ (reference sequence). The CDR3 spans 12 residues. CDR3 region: CASSPGGDEQFF. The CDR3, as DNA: TGTGCTAGCAGCCCGGGCGGGGATGAGCAGTTCTTC.

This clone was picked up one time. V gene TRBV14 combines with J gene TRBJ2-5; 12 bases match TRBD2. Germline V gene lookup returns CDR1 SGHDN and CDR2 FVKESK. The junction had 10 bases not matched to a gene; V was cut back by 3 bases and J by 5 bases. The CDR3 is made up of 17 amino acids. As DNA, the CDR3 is TGTGCCAGCAGCCAGCCCCTTCTAGCGGGAGGGCCCGAGACCCAGTACTTC. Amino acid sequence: CASSQPLLAGGPETQYF.

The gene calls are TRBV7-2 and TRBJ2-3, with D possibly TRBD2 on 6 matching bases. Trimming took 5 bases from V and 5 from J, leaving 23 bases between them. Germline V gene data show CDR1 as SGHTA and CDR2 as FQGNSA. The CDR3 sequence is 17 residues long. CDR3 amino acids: CASSPILAGGRGDTQYF. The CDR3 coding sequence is TGTGCCAGCAGCCCGATACTAGCCGGAGGGCGGGGAGATACGCAGTATTTT.

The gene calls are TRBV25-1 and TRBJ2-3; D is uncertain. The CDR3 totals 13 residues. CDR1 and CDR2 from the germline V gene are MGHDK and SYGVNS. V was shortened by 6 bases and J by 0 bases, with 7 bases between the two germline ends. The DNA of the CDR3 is TGTGCCAGCAGAGCGACCAGCACAGATACGCAGTATTTT. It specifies CASRATSTDTQYF.

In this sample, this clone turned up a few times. The CDR3 spells CASSMAVSLNQPQHF. In DNA form, the CDR3 reads TGTGCCAGTAGTATGGCCGTTTCCCTCAATCAGCCCCAGCATTTT. The chain is built from TRBV19 and TRBJ1-5; D unclear. Germline CDR1 and CDR2: LNHDA and SQIVND (reference sequence). V lost 3 bases, J lost 3 bases, and 12 bases lay in between. This CDR3 is 15 amino acids long.

In DNA form, the CDR3 reads TGTGCCAGCAGCTATAACAGCGGGGGGGTAGAGACCCAGTACTTC. Protein product: CASSYNSGGVETQYF. This rearrangement joins TRBV11-2 to TRBJ2-5; TRBD2 matches 10 bases. The V and J ends lost 4 bases and 4 bases, in that order; junction bases with no gene match: 6. The length of the CDR3 is 15 residues. CDR1 and CDR2 (germline): SGHAT, FQNNGV.

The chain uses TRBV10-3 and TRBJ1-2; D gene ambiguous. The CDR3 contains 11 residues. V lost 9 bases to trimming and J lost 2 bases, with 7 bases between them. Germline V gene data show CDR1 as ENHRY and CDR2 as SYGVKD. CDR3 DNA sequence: TGTGCCATAGACACGAACTATGGCTACACCTTC. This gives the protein CAIDTNYGYTF.

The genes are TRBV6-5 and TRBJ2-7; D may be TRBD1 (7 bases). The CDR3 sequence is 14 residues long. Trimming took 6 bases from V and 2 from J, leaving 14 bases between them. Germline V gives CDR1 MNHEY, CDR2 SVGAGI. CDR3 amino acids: CASSRGTATYEQYF. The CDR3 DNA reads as TGTGCCAGCAGCCGCGGGACAGCCACCTACGAGCAGTACTTC.

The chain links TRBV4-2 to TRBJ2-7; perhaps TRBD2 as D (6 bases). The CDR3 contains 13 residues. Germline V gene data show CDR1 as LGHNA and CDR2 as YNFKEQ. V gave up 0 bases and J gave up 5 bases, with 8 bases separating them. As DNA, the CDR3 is TGTGCCAGCAGCCAAGAGCGACTAGACGAGCAGTACTTC. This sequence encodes CASSQERLDEQYF.

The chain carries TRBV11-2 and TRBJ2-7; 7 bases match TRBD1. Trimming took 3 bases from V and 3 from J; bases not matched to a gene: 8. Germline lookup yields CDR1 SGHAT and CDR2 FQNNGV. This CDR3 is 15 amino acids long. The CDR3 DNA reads TGTGCCAGCAGCTTTACAGGGGCAGGAGTCTACGAGCAGTACTTC. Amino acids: CASSFTGAGVYEQYF. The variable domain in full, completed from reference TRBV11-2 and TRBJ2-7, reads EAGVAQSPRYKIIEKRQSVAFWCNPISGHATLYWYQQILGQGPKLLIQFQNNGVVDDSQLPKDRFSAERLKGVDSTLKIQPAKLEDSAVYLCASSFTGAGVYEQYFGPGTRLTVT.

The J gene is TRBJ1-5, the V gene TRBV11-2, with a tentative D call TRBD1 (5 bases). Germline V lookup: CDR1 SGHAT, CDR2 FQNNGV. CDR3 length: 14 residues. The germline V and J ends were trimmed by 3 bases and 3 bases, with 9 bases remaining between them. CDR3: CASSFAGYNQPQHF. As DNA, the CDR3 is TGTGCCAGCAGCTTCGCAGGGTACAATCAGCCCCAGCATTTT.

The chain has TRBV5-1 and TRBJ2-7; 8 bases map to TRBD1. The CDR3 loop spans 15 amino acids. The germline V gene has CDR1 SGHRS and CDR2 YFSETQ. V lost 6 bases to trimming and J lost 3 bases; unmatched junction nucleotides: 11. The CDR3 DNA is TGCGCCAGCACCCCGACAGGGGCCCTGGACTACGAGCAGTACTTC. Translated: CASTPTGALDYEQYF.

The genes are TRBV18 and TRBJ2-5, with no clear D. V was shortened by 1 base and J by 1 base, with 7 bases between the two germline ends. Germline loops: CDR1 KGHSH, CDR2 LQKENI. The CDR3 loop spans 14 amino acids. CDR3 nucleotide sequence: TGTGCCAGCTCACCACGGGCAGCCCAAGAGACCCAGTACTTC. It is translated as CASSPRAAQETQYF.